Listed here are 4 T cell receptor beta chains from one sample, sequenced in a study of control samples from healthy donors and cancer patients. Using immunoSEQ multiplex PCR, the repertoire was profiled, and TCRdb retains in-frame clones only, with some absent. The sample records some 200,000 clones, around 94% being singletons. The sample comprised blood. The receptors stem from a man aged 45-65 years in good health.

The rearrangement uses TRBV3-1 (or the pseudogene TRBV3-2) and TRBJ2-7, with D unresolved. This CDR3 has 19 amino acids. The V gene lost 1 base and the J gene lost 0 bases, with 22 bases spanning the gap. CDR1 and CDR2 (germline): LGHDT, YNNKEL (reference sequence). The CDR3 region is CASSQVFAARQESSYEQYV. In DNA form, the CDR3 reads TGTGCCAGCAGCCAAGTTTTTGCTGCCAGGCAGGAGAGCTCCTACGAGCAGTACGTC.

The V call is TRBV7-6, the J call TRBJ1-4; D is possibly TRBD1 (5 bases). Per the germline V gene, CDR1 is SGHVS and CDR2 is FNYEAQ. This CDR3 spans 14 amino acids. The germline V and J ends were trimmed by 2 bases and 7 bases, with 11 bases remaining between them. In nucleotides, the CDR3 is TGTGCCAGCAGCTTAAGTTTGGGGGTTGAAAAACTGTTTTTT. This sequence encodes CASSLSLGVEKLFF.

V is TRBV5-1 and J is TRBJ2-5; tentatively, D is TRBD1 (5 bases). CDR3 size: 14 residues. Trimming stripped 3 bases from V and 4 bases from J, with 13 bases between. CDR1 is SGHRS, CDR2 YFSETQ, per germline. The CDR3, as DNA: TGCGCCAGCAGCTCGAGCATGGGGCGAGAGACCCAGTACTTC. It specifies CASSSSMGRETQYF. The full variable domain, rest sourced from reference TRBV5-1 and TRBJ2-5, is KAGVTQTPRYLIKTRGQQVTLSCSPISGHRSVSWYQQTPGQGLQFLFEYFSETQRNKGNFPGRFSGRQFSNSRSEMNVSTLELGDSALYLCASSSSMGRETQYFGPGTRLLVL.

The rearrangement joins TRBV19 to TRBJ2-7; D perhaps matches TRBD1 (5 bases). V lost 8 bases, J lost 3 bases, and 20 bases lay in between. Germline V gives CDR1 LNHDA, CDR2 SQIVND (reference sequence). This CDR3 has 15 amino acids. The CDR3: CASRQAAQAHYEQYF. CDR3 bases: TGTGCCAGTCGACAAGCAGCACAGGCACACTACGAGCAGTACTTC.